Shown below are 26 T cell receptor beta chains from a single sample sequenced in a study of T cell changes during pregnancy in multiple sclerosis (dated by TCRdb to the late 2010s). Libraries were constructed by the immunoSEQ multiplex PCR assay. Held by TCRdb, this immuneACCESS table contains in-frame sequences only and omits some clones. Under half of the omission traces to an unresolved V gene where checked; the cause of the rest is unknown. Within this sample are 84,000 or so clones, with 94% of them counted one time only. The top ten clones comprise more than 2% of the sample. The source was peripheral blood, collected in the third trimester of pregnancy. The receptors shown here come from a female donor with multiple sclerosis, enrolled in a pregnancy study.

The chain couples TRBV19 to TRBJ1-5, with TRBD1 identical over 9 bases. Germline V gene data show CDR1 as LNHDA and CDR2 as SQIVND (reference sequence). J was trimmed by 6 bases and V by 6 bases; bases with no gene match: 6. The CDR3 is 14 amino acids. The CDR3 loop is CASSGGQGVQPQHF. The DNA for the CDR3 is TGTGCCAGTAGCGGGGGACAGGGCGTTCAGCCCCAGCATTTT.

The gene calls are TRBV6-1 and TRBJ2-7, with D perhaps TRBD1 (6 bases). Germline V gene sequence: CDR1 MNHNS, CDR2 SASEGT. V dropped 1 base and J dropped 1 base, with 11 bases sitting between them. The CDR3 spans 15 residues. This CDR3 reads CASSEVTGISYEQYF. CDR3 coding DNA: TGTGCCAGCAGTGAAGTCACAGGGATATCCTACGAGCAGTACTTC.

The table lists this clone with a few counts. The rearrangement links TRBV19 to TRBJ1-5, with D possibly matching TRBD1 (5 bases). The CDR3 totals 14 residues. CDR1 is LNHDA and CDR2 is SQIVND in the germline V gene (reference sequence). Trimming took off 3 bases at V and 3 bases at J, with 9 bases between the two ends. CDR3 sequence (DNA): TGTGCCAGTAGTATTCTAGGGGACAATCAGCCCCAGCATTTT. Translating gives CASSILGDNQPQHF.

CDR3 protein: CASSSGSGGYTF. Here the CDR3 DNA reads TGTGCCAGCAGCTCAGGATCGGGGGGCTACACCTTC. The chain links TRBV7-2 to TRBJ1-2; D is uncertain. This CDR3 comprises 12 residues. With 4 bases removed from V and 8 bases from J, the gap between germline ends came to 11 bases. Germline V lookup: CDR1 SGHTA, CDR2 FQGNSA.

The genes are TRBV18 and TRBJ1-5; D is perhaps TRBD1 (5 bases). The CDR3 sequence is 14 residues long. V lost 0 bases to trimming and J lost 9 bases, with 12 bases between them. The germline V gene has CDR1 KGHSH and CDR2 LQKENI. The CDR3 DNA follows: TGTGCCAGCTCACCACCGGGGGGTCCCGGGCCCCAGCATTTT. This translates into CASSPPGGPGPQHF.

The rearrangement joins TRBV5-4 to TRBJ2-2, with a possible D match to TRBD2 (6 bases). The CDR3 has 16 amino acids. Trimming removed 5 bases from V and 5 bases from J, with 19 bases in between. CDR1 and CDR2 from the germline V gene are SGHNT and YYREEE (reference sequence). The CDR3 bases are TGTGCCAGCAGACCCGCGGGGACGGGCGGGACCGGGGAGCTGTTTTTT. Its protein product is CASRPAGTGGTGELFF.

V and J are TRBV6-1 and TRBJ2-2; tentatively, D is TRBD1 (6 bases). Germline CDR1 MNHNS, CDR2 SASEGT. The V and J ends lost 4 bases and 1 base respectively, with 13 bases between them. The CDR3 is 16 amino acids. The CDR3 here is CASSGGTRENTGELFF. The CDR3 nucleotides are TGTGCCAGCAGTGGTGGGACACGAGAGAACACCGGGGAGCTGTTTTTT.

J is TRBJ2-5 and V is TRBV11-2, with D possibly matching TRBD1 (5 bases). Trimming shortened V by 6 bases and J by 3 bases, and 14 bases separated the two germline ends. CDR3 length: 14 residues. Germline values: CDR1 SGHAT, CDR2 FQNNGV. For the CDR3, the DNA is TGTGCCAGCAGTCGCAGGGTTGTTAAAGAGACCCAGTACTTC. This translates into CASSRRVVKETQYF.

V is TRBV7-9 and J is TRBJ2-6; no clear D gene. The V gene lost 8 bases and the J gene lost 4 bases, with 12 bases spanning the gap. The germline V gene encodes CDR1 SEHNR and CDR2 FQNEAQ (reference sequence). The CDR3 extends over 14 amino acids. CDR3 in DNA: TGTGCCAGCCACGCGATAATCGGGGCCAACGTCCTGACTTTC. Encoded protein: CASHAIIGANVLTF.

The chain uses TRBV5-1 and TRBJ2-3; 9 bases fit TRBD1. V lost 2 bases, J lost 4 bases, and 5 bases stayed unmatched. The CDR3 sequence is 15 residues long. The germline V gene encodes CDR1 SGHRS and CDR2 YFSETQ. In DNA form, the CDR3 reads TGCGCCAGCAGCTTATCTGGACAGGGGCCAGATACGCAGTATTTT. It specifies CASSLSGQGPDTQYF.

The V call is TRBV25-1, the J call TRBJ1-1; 8 bases map to TRBD1. This CDR3 comprises 13 residues. The ends lost 10 bases at V and 10 bases at J; junction bases unmatched: 14. The germline CDR1 and CDR2 sequences are MGHDK and SYGVNS. The CDR3 DNA follows: TGTGCCACCGATAACGACAGGGGAGAGGTAGCTTTCTTT. Translating gives CATDNDRGEVAFF.

The chain links TRBV10-3 to TRBJ2-3; TRBD1 matches 10 bases. In germline, CDR1 is ENHRY, CDR2 SYGVKD. V trimming: 5 bases; J trimming: 7 bases; junction bases outside the gene matches: 12. The CDR3 totals 16 residues. The CDR3 reads CAISPRQGASPYTQYF. Written as DNA, the CDR3 is TGTGCCATCAGTCCTCGACAGGGGGCCTCTCCTTATACGCAGTATTTT.

CDR3 DNA sequence: TGTGCCAGCAGCTTCGCAGCGGGTAGCTCCTACAATGAGCAGTTCTTC. As protein: CASSFAAGSSYNEQFF. The V call is TRBV11-3, the J call TRBJ2-1; D perhaps matches TRBD2 (6 bases). The V end was cut by 3 bases, the J end by 0 bases, with 12 bases between. The CDR3 has 16 residues. Germline V lookup: CDR1 SGHNT, CDR2 YENEEA.

The count of this clone is one. J is TRBJ2-1 and V is TRBV27; TRBD2 agrees at 11 bases. V lost 5 bases to trimming and J lost 0 bases; unmatched junction nucleotides: 9. Looked up from germline, CDR1 is MNHEY and CDR2 is SMNVEV (reference sequence). The length of the CDR3 is 18 residues. Written as DNA, the CDR3 is TGTGCCAGCAGTCTAGCGGGGGGACTCTCTAGCTCCTACAATGAGCAGTTCTTC. It translates to CASSLAGGLSSSYNEQFF.

The chain employs TRBV5-1 and TRBJ2-5, with 7 nucleotides matching TRBD2. J was trimmed by 4 bases and V by 4 bases; bases with no gene match: 10. This CDR3 comprises 15 residues. CDR1 is SGHRS and CDR2 is YFSETQ in the germline V gene. The CDR3 coding sequence is TGCGCCAGCAGCCCAAGACTAGCTACGGGAGAGACCCAGTACTTC. As protein: CASSPRLATGETQYF.

The rearrangement joins TRBV4-1 to TRBJ1-2; 9 nucleotides align to TRBD1. In germline, CDR1 is MGHRA, CDR2 YSYEKL. J lost 2 bases, V lost 4 bases, and 5 bases had no gene match. This CDR3 region has 15 residues. CDR3 protein: CASSPWDRANYGYTF. The CDR3 DNA is TGCGCCAGCAGCCCTTGGGACAGGGCAAACTATGGCTACACCTTC.

V usage is TRBV6-6 and J usage is TRBJ2-1; D unclear. This CDR3 has 16 residues. Trimming stripped 6 bases from V and 4 bases from J, with 19 bases between. From germline, CDR1 is MNHNY and CDR2 SVGAGI (reference sequence). CDR3 loop: CASRKKTANSYNEQFF. DNA for the CDR3: TGTGCCAGCAGGAAAAAAACTGCCAACTCGTACAATGAGCAGTTCTTC.

The J gene is TRBJ1-4, the V gene TRBV5-4; 10 bases fit TRBD1. The junction had 3 bases not matched to a gene; V was cut back by 0 bases and J by 4 bases. CDR1 is SGHNT and CDR2 is YYREEE in the germline V gene (reference sequence). CDR3 size: 16 residues. The DNA of the CDR3 is TGTGCCAGCAGCTTGGCCGGGACAGGGGATAATGAAAAACTGTTTTTT. It yields the protein CASSLAGTGDNEKLFF.

Only one count was recorded for this clone. The chain recombines TRBV27 with TRBJ2-7; D is possibly TRBD2 (7 bases). Trimming left V 2 bases short and J 3 bases short, with 14 bases between. The CDR3 is 15 residues long. Germline lookup yields CDR1 MNHEY and CDR2 SMNVEV (reference sequence). The CDR3 sequence: CASSLRLGGGYEQYF. DNA of the CDR3: TGTGCCAGCAGTTTAAGGTTGGGAGGGGGCTACGAGCAGTACTTC.

This clone was observed once. V usage is TRBV4-2 and J usage is TRBJ2-5; 12 bases agree with TRBD2. The CDR3 spans 17 residues. Germline V gene sequence: CDR1 LGHNA, CDR2 YNFKEQ. J gave up 5 bases and V 2 bases, and 9 bases lay outside the gene matches. The CDR3 DNA reads TGTGCCAGCAGCCAACCTAGCGGGGGGGCCAGAAGCGAGACCCAGTACTTC. Residues: CASSQPSGGARSETQYF.

This chain connects TRBV15 to TRBJ1-2; D is perhaps TRBD1 (5 bases). The germline V gene has CDR1 LNHNV and CDR2 YYDKDF (reference sequence). This CDR3 is 13 amino acids long. Trimming removed 5 bases from V and 4 bases from J, with 11 bases in between. CDR3 sequence: CATSSTESYGYTF. The CDR3 bases are TGTGCCACCAGCTCGACAGAATCCTATGGCTACACCTTC.

The chain combines TRBV4-2 with TRBJ2-1; possible D gene TRBD1, 6 bases. The CDR3 extends over 18 amino acids. Germline V gene sequence: CDR1 LGHNA, CDR2 YNFKEQ. The V end lost 0 bases, the J end lost 9 bases, and 24 bases lay between the germline ends. The CDR3 protein is CASSQDLRQGQNIGEQFF. CDR3 bases: TGTGCCAGCAGCCAAGATCTTCGGCAGGGACAAAACATCGGTGAGCAGTTCTTC.

This sequence joins TRBV25-1 and TRBJ2-7; TRBD1 might be the D (6 bases). V was trimmed by 7 bases and J by 12 bases, leaving 19 bases between them. The CDR3 has 12 amino acids. The germline V gene has CDR1 MGHDK and CDR2 SYGVNS. The CDR3 reads CASTTGFAGTYF. CDR3 DNA: TGTGCCAGCACGACAGGTTTCGCAGGGACGTACTTC.

This chain uses TRBV10-3 with TRBJ2-2; D gene ambiguous. Trimming removed 10 bases at V and 6 bases at J, with 9 bases between. Germline CDR1 and CDR2: ENHRY and SYGVKD. This CDR3 comprises 11 residues. This CDR3 is CATQVAGELFF. The CDR3 region has the DNA TGTGCCACCCAGGTTGCCGGGGAGCTGTTTTTT.

The V gene is TRBV19, the J gene TRBJ1-2; the D gene is possibly TRBD1 (6 bases). The V end was cut by 2 bases, the J end by 2 bases, with 15 bases between. CDR3 length: 16 residues. CDR1 and CDR2 from the germline V gene are LNHDA and SQIVND (reference sequence). The CDR3 protein is CASSISRTELNYGYTF. The DNA for the CDR3 is TGTGCCAGTAGTATATCGCGGACAGAGCTGAACTATGGCTACACCTTC.

V usage is TRBV27 and J usage is TRBJ1-4, with 8 nucleotides matching TRBD1. V shed 6 bases, J shed 9 bases, and the junction held 3 bases outside the gene matches. The CDR3 has 12 residues. Looked up from germline, CDR1 is MNHEY and CDR2 is SMNVEV (reference sequence). The CDR3 DNA follows: TGTGCCAGCAGCCGGGACAGGCAAAAACTGTTTTTT. Protein: CASSRDRQKLFF.